Below are 27 T cell receptor beta chains sequenced from a single sample in a study of blood T cell repertoires in COVID-19. The table came from immunoSEQ multiplex PCR; TCRdb's copy has only in-frame clones and leaves some out. The profile shows some 250,000 clones, around 83% of them singletons. Input material: peripheral blood. The receptors were gathered from a woman younger than 30 with acute or convalescent COVID-19.

The chain employs TRBV7-8 and TRBJ2-5; a possible D gene is TRBD1 (6 bases). Per germline, CDR1 SGHVS and CDR2 FQNEAQ. V lost 5 bases and J lost 4, with 11 bases in between. CDR3 length: 13 amino acids. CDR3 bases: TGTGCCAGCAGCCCACAGGGTACAGAGACCCAGTACTTC. Amino acids: CASSPQGTETQYF.

V and J are TRBV4-1 and TRBJ2-3, with a possible D match to TRBD1 (6 bases). Per the germline V gene, CDR1 is MGHRA and CDR2 is YSYEKL. CDR3 length equals 16 residues. V gave up 1 base and J gave up 0 bases, with 11 bases separating them. CDR3 protein: CASSQVWGPSTDTQYF. CDR3 DNA: TGCGCCAGCAGCCAAGTTTGGGGGCCGAGCACAGATACGCAGTATTTT.

V and J are TRBV28 and TRBJ2-6; possibly TRBD2 for D (6 bases). Trimming shortened V by 6 bases and J by 2 bases, and 17 bases separated the two germline ends. CDR1 is MDHEN and CDR2 is SYDVKM in the germline V gene. This CDR3 comprises 17 residues. The CDR3 region is CASRGTLGGAGANVLTF. In DNA form, the CDR3 reads TGTGCCAGCAGGGGGACCCTAGGAGGGGCTGGGGCCAACGTCCTGACTTTC. Based on the CDR3 plus reference TRBV28 and TRBJ2-6, the full variable domain is DVKVTQSSRYLVKRTGEKVFLECVQDMDHENMFWYRQDPGLGLRLIYFSYDVKMKEKGDIPEGYSVSREKKERFSLILESASTNQTSMYLCASRGTLGGAGANVLTFGAGSRLTVL.

This clone was counted once. The chain links TRBV5-1 to TRBJ2-2; weak D call: TRBD1 (6 bases). CDR1 and CDR2 from the germline V gene are SGHRS and YFSETQ. The V end was cut by 4 bases, the J end by 4 bases, with 11 bases between. This CDR3 has 14 residues. The CDR3 is CASSTGTPTGELFF. Written as DNA, the CDR3 is TGCGCCAGCAGCACCGGGACACCCACCGGGGAGCTGTTTTTT.

This chain joins TRBV27 and TRBJ1-1, with 8 bases that match TRBD1. V gave up 8 bases and J gave up 6 bases; unmatched junction bases: 11. Germline V gene data show CDR1 as MNHEY and CDR2 as SMNVEV (reference sequence). The CDR3 covers 14 residues. CDR3 nucleotides: TGTGCCAGCGGTAGAGACAGGGGTGCCCCTGAAGCTTTCTTT. This gives the protein CASGRDRGAPEAFF.

CDR3 DNA: TGTGCCAGCAGCTTAGCTACGGGTGGCACCTATAATTCACCCCTCCACTTT. This sequence encodes CASSLATGGTYNSPLHF. This chain links TRBV7-2 with TRBJ1-6; no firm D call. The germline gives CDR1 SGHTA, CDR2 FQGNSA. This CDR3 has 17 amino acids. Trimming shortened V by 0 bases and J by 2 bases, and 11 bases separated the two germline ends.

This clone is a singleton in its sample. The gene calls are TRBV19 and TRBJ1-3; D gene unclear. Germline CDR1 LNHDA, CDR2 SQIVND (reference sequence). This CDR3 comprises 13 residues. The V end was cut by 6 bases, the J end by 1 base, with 7 bases between. The CDR3 protein is CASRTSSGNTIYF. The CDR3, as DNA: TGTGCCAGTAGAACAAGTTCTGGAAACACCATATATTTT. The full variable domain, its missing parts supplied by reference TRBV19 and TRBJ1-3, is DGGITQSPKYLFRKEGQNVTLSCEQNLNHDAMYWYRQDPGQGLRLIYYSQIVNDFQKGDIAEGYSVSREKKESFPLTVTSAQKNPTAFYLCASRTSSGNTIYFGEGSWLTVV.

The chain is built from TRBV7-2 and TRBJ2-6; D is uncertain. The CDR3 covers 16 residues. CDR1 is SGHTA, CDR2 FQGNSA, per germline. The V end lost 0 bases, the J end lost 2 bases, and 8 bases lay between the germline ends. CDR3 nucleotide sequence: TGTGCCAGCAGCTTAGCGGCCAGGACTGGGGCCAACGTCCTGACTTTC. It encodes CASSLAARTGANVLTF.

This clone has just a few counts. J is TRBJ2-7 and V is TRBV7-9; D is unresolved. The V gene's germline CDR1 is SEHNR and CDR2 FQNEAQ (reference sequence). The CDR3 has 13 residues. Trimming stripped 2 bases from V and 2 bases from J, with 7 bases between. CDR3 bases: TGTGCCAGCAGCTTAACTGCTGCCTACGAGCAGTACTTC. This translates into CASSLTAAYEQYF. Supplemented by reference TRBV7-9 and TRBJ2-7, the full variable domain reads DTGVSQNPRHKITKRGQNVTFRCDPISEHNRLYWYRQTLGQGPEFLTYFQNEAQLEKSRLLSDRFSAERPKGSFSTLEIQRTEQGDSAMYLCASSLTAAYEQYFGPGTRLTVT.

CDR3 protein: CASRGGSNEQYF. CDR3 bases: TGTGCCAGTAGGGGGGGGAGTAACGAGCAGTACTTC. This chain connects TRBV27 to TRBJ2-7; D might be TRBD2 (7 bases). This CDR3 region has 12 residues. The germline CDR1 and CDR2 sequences are MNHEY and SMNVEV (reference sequence). Trimming cost V 9 bases and J 5 bases, with 14 bases left between them.

This chain joins TRBV5-6 and TRBJ1-1, with D hard to call. This CDR3 is 13 amino acids long. Germline V gene sequence: CDR1 SGHDT, CDR2 YYEEEE. V dropped 4 bases and J dropped 4 bases, with 11 bases sitting between them. This CDR3 is CASSKTPATEAFF. The CDR3 nucleotides read TGTGCCAGCAGCAAAACACCTGCCACTGAAGCTTTCTTT. The entire variable domain, with the rest obtained from reference TRBV5-6 and TRBJ1-1, is as follows: DAGVTQSPTHLIKTRGQQVTLRCSPKSGHDTVSWYQQALGQGPQFIFQYYEEEERQRGNFPDRFSGHQFPNYSSELNVNALLLGDSALYLCASSKTPATEAFFGQGTRLTVV.

The rearrangement uses TRBV6-4 and TRBJ1-6; no reliable D call. CDR3 length equals 14 residues. Trimming shortened V by 5 bases and J by 9 bases, and 14 bases separated the two germline ends. The germline V gene encodes CDR1 MRHNA and CDR2 SNTAGT. CDR3 nucleotide sequence: TGTGCCAGCAGTCTTCATTACAGCGGTTCACCCCTCCACTTT. Its protein product is CASSLHYSGSPLHF.

A note on this clone: Different DNA sequences within this sample yield the same CDR3. The chain employs TRBV7-2 and TRBJ1-1; 8 bases agree with TRBD1. CDR1 and CDR2 (germline): SGHTA, FQGNSA. This CDR3 spans 14 amino acids. The V and J ends lost 5 bases and 5 bases, in that order; junction bases with no gene match: 7. The CDR3 reads CASSPQGGRTEAFF. CDR3 in DNA: TGTGCCAGCAGCCCACAGGGGGGGCGAACTGAAGCTTTCTTT.

This clone occurred a few times. This chain links TRBV13 with TRBJ1-1; D is ambiguous. The CDR3 is 14 amino acids. The ends were cut back, 1 base at V and 1 base at J, with 7 bases in the middle. The V gene's germline CDR1 is PRHDT and CDR2 FYEKMQ (reference sequence). For the CDR3, the DNA is TGTGCCAGCAGCTTAGTACTAGGGAACACTGAAGCTTTCTTT. It is translated as CASSLVLGNTEAFF.

The rearrangement links TRBV12-5 to TRBJ2-5; no firm D call. Germline CDR1 LGHNT, CDR2 FRNRAP. The CDR3 has 14 residues. Between the trimmed V and J ends, which lost 1 base and 5 bases, there was a span of 11 bases. The CDR3 bases are TGTGCTAGTGGTTTGGGACCTACAGTGGAGACCCAGTACTTC. Its protein product is CASGLGPTVETQYF.

The chain has TRBV30 and TRBJ1-2; D is undetermined. Per the germline V gene, CDR1 is GTSNPN and CDR2 is SVGIG (reference sequence). V lost 3 bases to trimming and J lost 6 bases, with 11 bases between them. CDR3 size: 12 residues. The DNA for the CDR3 is TGTGCCTGGAGCCCGACGGAGGATGGCTACACCTTC. It codes for CAWSPTEDGYTF. The whole variable domain, filled in from reference TRBV30 and TRBJ1-2, reads SQTIHQWPATLVQPVGSPLSLECTVEGTSNPNLYWYRQAAGRGLQLLFYSVGIGQISSEVPQNLSASRPQDRQFILSSKKLLLSDSGFYLCAWSPTEDGYTFGSGTRLTVV.

This clone was picked up a small number of times. The CDR3 is CASSQRGGNRTEDHEQYF. In nucleotides, the CDR3 is TGCGCCAGCAGCCAAAGGGGGGGGAACAGGACAGAGGACCACGAGCAGTACTTC. The V gene is TRBV4-3, the J gene TRBJ2-7, with D perhaps matching TRBD2 (7 bases). The CDR3 totals 18 residues. Trimming stripped 2 bases from V and 5 bases from J, with 25 bases between. The germline V gene has CDR1 LGHNA and CDR2 YSLEER.

This chain joins TRBV7-9 and TRBJ1-1; 7 nucleotides agree with TRBD1. Germline assignment: CDR1 SEHNR and CDR2 FQNEAQ (reference sequence). Unmatched junction bases numbered 5, after V lost 5 bases and J lost 5 bases. The CDR3 has 13 residues. This chain's CDR3 is CASSPTGFTEAFF. DNA for the CDR3: TGTGCCAGCAGCCCGACAGGGTTTACTGAAGCTTTCTTT.

This rearrangement joins TRBV2 to TRBJ1-5; possible D gene TRBD1, 5 bases. CDR1 SNHLY and CDR2 FYNNEI come from the germline V gene. This CDR3 has 13 amino acids. Trimming stripped 9 bases from V and 1 base from J, with 10 bases between. The CDR3 loop reads CASAGMSNQPQHF. CDR3 sequence (DNA): TGTGCCAGTGCAGGGATGAGCAATCAGCCCCAGCATTTT.

This clone was detected only a few times. The chain carries TRBV27 and TRBJ1-2, with D possibly matching TRBD1 (6 bases). The ends were cut back, 0 bases at V and 0 bases at J, with 14 bases in the middle. Germline CDR1 MNHEY, CDR2 SMNVEV (reference sequence). The CDR3 is made up of 17 amino acids. In DNA, the CDR3 is TGTGCCAGCAGTTTATCACCCAGGGGAGGGGCTAACTATGGCTACACCTTC. Translated, it gives CASSLSPRGGANYGYTF.

This clone was detected once. The V gene is TRBV24-1, the J gene TRBJ2-3; no definite D call. This CDR3 comprises 12 residues. Germline CDR1 and CDR2: KGHDR and SFDVKD. V lost 7 bases and J 1 base, leaving 5 bases between the germline ends. In DNA form, the CDR3 reads TGTGCCACCAGCGGAGGCACAGATACGCAGTATTTT. It specifies CATSGGTDTQYF.

The chain joins TRBV29-1 to TRBJ1-2, with D perhaps TRBD1 (6 bases). CDR3 length equals 14 residues. Germline CDR1 and CDR2: SQVTM and ANQGSEA. Trimming removed 3 bases at V and 12 bases at J, with 23 bases between. CDR3 bases: TGCAGCGTTGAGCCAACTGTAGCAGGGGTAGGAAACACCTTC. Protein sequence: CSVEPTVAGVGNTF.

This chain uses TRBV7-3 with TRBJ2-1; 8 nucleotides match TRBD2. The trim removed 5 bases at V and 6 bases at J, leaving 6 bases unmatched. Germline V lookup: CDR1 SGHTA, CDR2 FQGTGA. The CDR3 spans 14 residues. The CDR3 here is CASSLWAGGNEQFF. CDR3 in DNA: TGTGCCAGCAGCCTATGGGCGGGAGGCAATGAGCAGTTCTTC.

The V gene is TRBV10-1, the J gene TRBJ2-1, with D maybe TRBD2 (5 bases). Germline CDR1 reads WNHNN; CDR2 reads SYGVQD (reference sequence). The CDR3 totals 12 residues. Trimming removed 2 bases at V and 14 bases at J, with 13 bases between. Written as DNA, the CDR3 is TGCGCCAGCAGTGAGGCGTCCCACGGGGAGTTCTTC. It specifies CASSEASHGEFF.

This clone was counted a single time. The chain has TRBV18 and TRBJ2-7, with D possibly being TRBD1 (6 bases). Germline CDR1 reads KGHSH; CDR2 reads LQKENI. Trimming removed 6 bases at V and 4 bases at J, with 19 bases between. CDR3 length equals 15 residues. DNA of the CDR3: TGTGCCAGCTCCGCCGTGGCGGACAGCACTTACGAGCAGTACTTC. Protein: CASSAVADSTYEQYF.

This sequence joins TRBV4-3 and TRBJ2-7; 8 bases are a match to TRBD2. The V segment lost 8 bases and the J segment 3 bases; nucleotides outside the gene matches: 12. Germline CDR1 and CDR2: LGHNA and YSLEER. CDR3 length equals 15 residues. CDR3 coding DNA: TGCGCCAGCTCCGATGGGCGCGGGGGGAACTACGAGCAGTACTTC. It translates to CASSDGRGGNYEQYF.

The count of this clone is one. This sequence joins TRBV19 and TRBJ2-1; 10 nucleotides line up with TRBD2. CDR3 length equals 16 residues. Unmatched junction bases numbered 12, after V lost 4 bases and J lost 9 bases. Germline CDR1 reads LNHDA; CDR2 reads SQIVND (reference sequence). The DNA of the CDR3 is TGTGCCAGTAGTAATAGCGGGAGGCAGGTCAACGGTGAGCAGTTCTTC. Protein product: CASSNSGRQVNGEQFF.